Following are 28 T cell receptor beta chains from one sample sequenced in a study of shared clonotypes between healthy human individuals (TCRdb year 2020). The receptor library was made with the immunoSEQ multiplex PCR assay. In its TCRdb copy, this immuneACCESS table keeps in-frame sequences only and misses some clones. Where compared with another copy, unresolved V genes explain less than half of these, and the others have no known cause. The sample yields 2 million to 3 million clones; more than 90% were counted once. Clones ranked in the top ten supply over 0.12% of the sample. Sequenced input: naive CD4+ T cells sorted from blood. Explained via the paper, the cell subset or site label denotes: CD45RA+ positively selected. These receptors all come from a man aged 18-30 years in good health.

The genes are TRBV2 and TRBJ2-7, with a weak D call TRBD2 (5 bases). The CDR3 sequence is 14 residues long. Germline V gene data show CDR1 as SNHLY and CDR2 as FYNNEI. Trimming shortened V by 6 bases and J by 1 base, and 13 bases separated the two germline ends. The CDR3 DNA sequence: TGTGCCAGCAGGACCCCAGGCGGGTCCTACGAGCAGTACTTC. Translating gives CASRTPGGSYEQYF.

This clone was found once. This rearrangement joins TRBV10-1 to TRBJ2-2; D remains ambiguous. The CDR3 loop spans 12 amino acids. The germline V and J ends were trimmed by 4 bases and 8 bases, with 8 bases remaining between them. CDR1 and CDR2 from the germline V gene are WNHNN and SYGVQD (reference sequence). CDR3 residues: CASSVDRGELFF. CDR3 DNA sequence: TGCGCCAGCAGTGTGGATAGGGGGGAGCTGTTTTTT.

Comment on this clone: One junction end does not reproduce the germline sequence, and a read error may be involved. This chain connects TRBV9 to TRBJ2-3, with 8 bases fitting TRBD2. CDR3 length equals 19 residues. Per germline, CDR1 SGDLS and CDR2 YYNGEE. This CDR3 reads CASGVGPFSSGGGSDTQYF. CDR3 in DNA: TGTGCCAGCGGCGTAGGCCCTTTTTCTAGCGGCGGGGGGTCAGATACGCAGTATTTT.

The gene calls are TRBV9 and TRBJ2-1; D possibly corresponds to TRBD1 (6 bases). CDR1 is SGDLS and CDR2 is YYNGEE in the germline V gene. The CDR3 is made up of 16 amino acids. The V end lost 0 bases, the J end lost 2 bases, and 12 bases lay between the germline ends. In nucleotides, the CDR3 is TGTGCCAGCAGCGTAGAAGGGACACTGACCTACAATGAGCAGTTCTTC. This encodes CASSVEGTLTYNEQFF.

The chain uses TRBV4-1 and TRBJ2-1, with TRBD2 as a possible D gene (5 bases). Germline assignment: CDR1 MGHRA and CDR2 YSYEKL. The V end was cut by 1 base, the J end by 1 base, with 11 bases between. This CDR3 is built from 16 residues. CDR3: CASSQGSRRSYNEQFF. In DNA form, the CDR3 reads TGCGCCAGCAGCCAAGGTAGCCGGAGGTCCTACAATGAGCAGTTCTTC.

The rearrangement uses TRBV7-8 and TRBJ2-3, with 13 bases aligning to TRBD2. The V gene's germline CDR1 is SGHVS and CDR2 FQNEAQ. J lost 4 bases, V lost 0 bases, and 1 base had no gene match. The CDR3 is made up of 16 amino acids. The CDR3 protein is CASSLAGTSGADTQYF. The CDR3 bases are TGTGCCAGCAGCTTAGCGGGGACTAGCGGGGCAGATACGCAGTATTTT.

In this sample, this clone turned up once. CDR3 DNA sequence: TGTGCCAGCAGTTTACCGGGAAGTAAGTACGAGCAGTACTTC. Its translation is CASSLPGSKYEQYF. The J gene is TRBJ2-7, the V gene TRBV6-6; weak D call: TRBD2 (5 bases). This CDR3 comprises 14 residues. V was trimmed by 4 bases and J by 4 bases, leaving 14 bases between them. Germline V CDR1 and CDR2: MNHNY, SVGAGI (reference sequence).

This chain's CDR3 is CASSPHRGEWSGANVLTF. The CDR3, as DNA: TGTGCCAGCAGCCCCCATAGGGGCGAGTGGTCTGGGGCCAACGTCCTGACTTTC. The chain uses TRBV7-9 and TRBJ2-6, with D possibly being TRBD1 (5 bases). This CDR3 contains 18 residues. CDR1 SEHNR and CDR2 FQNEAQ come from the germline V gene (reference sequence). Trimming cost V 5 bases and J 1 base, with 18 bases left between them. The full variable domain, completed using reference TRBV7-9 and TRBJ2-6, is DTGVSQNPRHKITKRGQNVTFRCDPISEHNRLYWYRQTLGQGPEFLTYFQNEAQLEKSRLLSDRFSAERPKGSFSTLEIQRTEQGDSAMYLCASSPHRGEWSGANVLTFGAGSRLTVL.

V usage is TRBV9 and J usage is TRBJ2-3; D gene unclear. With 3 bases removed from V and 0 bases from J, the gap between germline ends came to 11 bases. The CDR3 is 15 residues long. CDR1 and CDR2 (germline): SGDLS, YYNGEE. DNA of the CDR3: TGTGCCAGCAGCGACCGGACGGGTAGCACAGATACGCAGTATTTT. It translates to CASSDRTGSTDTQYF. The whole variable domain, filled in from reference TRBV9 and TRBJ2-3, reads DSGVTQTPKHLITATGQRVTLRCSPRSGDLSVYWYQQSLDQGLQFLIQYYNGEERAKGNILERFSAQQFPDLHSELNLSSLELGDSALYFCASSDRTGSTDTQYFGPGTRLTVL.

The genes are TRBV28 and TRBJ1-2, with 7 bases lining up with TRBD1. The CDR3 totals 14 residues. Germline V lookup: CDR1 MDHEN, CDR2 SYDVKM. J gave up 5 bases and V 5 bases, and 8 bases lay outside the gene matches. CDR3 sequence reads: CASSPPTGVYGYTF. CDR3 nucleotides: TGTGCCAGCAGTCCCCCCACAGGGGTTTATGGCTACACCTTC.

This clone showed up just once. The chain is built from TRBV30 and TRBJ2-7; TRBD2 aligns across 12 bases. Per the germline V gene, CDR1 is GTSNPN and CDR2 is SVGIG (reference sequence). The CDR3 is made up of 19 amino acids. V shed 1 base, J shed 2 bases, and the junction held 15 bases outside the gene matches. The CDR3 protein is CAWSESGGLTSGRPYEQYF. CDR3 sequence (DNA): TGTGCCTGGAGTGAATCTGGGGGGCTCACTAGCGGGAGGCCCTACGAGCAGTACTTC.

The CDR3 loop reads CASSPGLVADTQYF. CDR3 in DNA: TGTGCCAGCAGTCCAGGACTAGTTGCAGATACGCAGTATTTT. This chain connects TRBV6-1 to TRBJ2-3, with 7 bases fitting TRBD2. CDR3 size: 14 residues. CDR1 is MNHNS and CDR2 is SASEGT in the germline V gene. The trim removed 5 bases at V and 4 bases at J, leaving 6 bases unmatched.

Worth noting for this clone: The sample carries other DNA sequences with the same CDR3. The chain combines TRBV18 with TRBJ1-5; no clear D. There are 13 residues in the CDR3. The ends were cut back, 2 bases at V and 4 bases at J, with 6 bases in the middle. Germline V gene sequence: CDR1 KGHSH, CDR2 LQKENI. Written as DNA, the CDR3 is TGTGCCAGCTCACCAGACCGAAATCAGCCCCAGCATTTT. It encodes CASSPDRNQPQHF.

This chain connects TRBV15 to TRBJ2-7, with TRBD1 identical over 7 bases. The germline V gene encodes CDR1 LNHNV and CDR2 YYDKDF (reference sequence). The trim removed 6 bases at V and 4 bases at J, leaving 3 bases unmatched. The CDR3 has 12 amino acids. In DNA form, the CDR3 reads TGTGCCACCAGGGGCAGGGGGTACGAGCAGTACTTC. Its translation is CATRGRGYEQYF.

The chain has TRBV18 and TRBJ2-3; 9 bases are a match to TRBD2. The length of the CDR3 is 20 residues. V trimming: 6 bases; J trimming: 0 bases; junction bases outside the gene matches: 19. Germline V CDR1 and CDR2: KGHSH, LQKENI. This chain's CDR3 is CASSHSERTSGFSSTDTQYF. The CDR3 DNA reads TGTGCCAGCTCGCACTCCGAGAGAACTAGCGGGTTTTCTAGCACAGATACGCAGTATTTT.

The chain recombines TRBV2 with TRBJ2-7; 11 positions match TRBD2. The CDR3 contains 14 residues. Trimming cost V 6 bases and J 3 bases; bases outside gene matches: 4. Per the germline V gene, CDR1 is SNHLY and CDR2 is FYNNEI. CDR3 protein: CASRPTSGVYEQYF. In nucleotides, the CDR3 is TGTGCCAGCAGACCGACTAGCGGGGTCTACGAGCAGTACTTC. Supplemented by reference TRBV2 and TRBJ2-7, the full variable domain reads EPEVTQTPSHQVTQMGQEVILRCVPISNHLYFYWYRQILGQKVEFLVSFYNNEISEKSEIFDDQFSVERPDGSNFTLKIRSTKLEDSAMYFCASRPTSGVYEQYFGPGTRLTVT.

The chain has TRBV27 and TRBJ2-5; 11 bases match TRBD2. Trimming removed 4 bases from V and 9 bases from J; junction bases left unmatched: 7. The CDR3 extends over 14 amino acids. The germline V gene encodes CDR1 MNHEY and CDR2 SMNVEV (reference sequence). The CDR3 reads CASSSVAGGLSQYF. The CDR3, as DNA: TGTGCCAGCAGTTCGGTAGCGGGGGGGCTATCCCAGTACTTC.

This chain uses TRBV18 with TRBJ2-5; perhaps TRBD2 as D (6 bases). The germline V gene has CDR1 KGHSH and CDR2 LQKENI. Trimming stripped 3 bases from V and 7 bases from J, with 21 bases between. This CDR3 has 16 residues. CDR3 sequence: CASSPAGKRALGTQYF. In DNA, the CDR3 is TGTGCCAGCTCACCCGCGGGGAAACGAGCCTTAGGGACCCAGTACTTC. Combining the CDR3 with reference TRBV18 and TRBJ2-5 gives the whole variable domain NAGVMQNPRHLVRRRGQEARLRCSPMKGHSHVYWYRQLPEEGLKFMVYLQKENIIDESGMPKERFSAEFPKEGPSILRIQQVVRGDSAAYFCASSPAGKRALGTQYFGPGTRLLVL.

This clone was recorded only once. The V and J genes are TRBV2 and TRBJ1-6; a possible D gene is TRBD1 (5 bases). CDR1 is SNHLY and CDR2 is FYNNEI in the germline V gene. The length of the CDR3 is 16 residues. The V end lost 5 bases, the J end lost 6 bases, and 17 bases lay between the germline ends. The CDR3 loop is CASSITGATPNSPLHF. DNA for the CDR3: TGTGCCAGCAGTATAACAGGAGCCACACCTAATTCACCCCTCCACTTT.

This chain joins TRBV28 and TRBJ2-2; 7 bases match TRBD2. The CDR3 is made up of 14 amino acids. Germline loops: CDR1 MDHEN, CDR2 SYDVKM. J gave up 7 bases and V 7 bases, and 9 bases lay outside the gene matches. The CDR3: CASTLGGVGGELFF. In DNA form, the CDR3 reads TGTGCCAGCACCCTGGGAGGGGTTGGCGGGGAGCTGTTTTTT.

V usage is TRBV7-9 and J usage is TRBJ2-3; a possible D gene is TRBD1 (6 bases). Germline V CDR1 and CDR2: SEHNR, FQNEAQ (reference sequence). The CDR3 sequence is 13 residues long. Between the trimmed V and J ends, which lost 1 base and 14 bases, there was a span of 16 bases. Here the CDR3 reads CASSLGTQDRLYF. As DNA, the CDR3 is TGTGCCAGCAGCTTAGGAACCCAGGACAGACTGTATTTT.

This clone has just a few counts. The chain combines TRBV11-3 with TRBJ1-5, with TRBD1 matching over 10 bases. This CDR3 is built from 16 residues. V lost 5 bases, J lost 6 bases, and 10 bases stayed unmatched. CDR1 is SGHNT, CDR2 YENEEA, per germline. The CDR3 nucleotides are TGTGCCAGCAGCCCCGCCGGGACAGGGGCGAGTCAGCCCCAGCATTTT. Translated: CASSPAGTGASQPQHF. Using reference TRBV11-3 and TRBJ1-5 for the parts outside the CDR3, the full variable domain is EAGVVQSPRYKIIEKKQPVAFWCNPISGHNTLYWYLQNLGQGPELLIRYENEEAVDDSQLPKDRFSAERLKGVDSTLKIQPAELGDSAVYLCASSPAGTGASQPQHFGDGTRLSIL.

V usage is TRBV11-2 and J usage is TRBJ2-7; D not resolved. CDR3 length equals 13 residues. The germline gives CDR1 SGHAT, CDR2 FQNNGV. V was shortened by 7 bases and J by 2 bases, with 12 bases between the two germline ends. The CDR3 loop is CASTRTATYEQYF. Here the CDR3 DNA reads TGTGCCAGCACGAGAACAGCCACCTACGAGCAGTACTTC.

V gene TRBV18 combines with J gene TRBJ1-2; the D is unclear. The germline V gene has CDR1 KGHSH and CDR2 LQKENI. CDR3 length equals 11 residues. V was clipped by 2 bases and J by 8 bases, with 6 bases between them. The CDR3 DNA follows: TGTGCCAGCTCACCATTGCCAGGCTACACCTTC. Translation: CASSPLPGYTF.

The chain recombines TRBV5-1 with TRBJ2-1; 10 bases align to TRBD1. V lost 4 bases to trimming and J lost 8 bases; unmatched junction nucleotides: 6. Germline values: CDR1 SGHRS, CDR2 YFSETQ. There are 14 residues in the CDR3. The CDR3 is CASSAGQGRDEQFF. CDR3 sequence (DNA): TGCGCCAGCAGCGCGGGACAGGGGAGGGATGAGCAGTTCTTC.

The genes are TRBV6-6 and TRBJ2-7; no reliable D call. Germline values: CDR1 MNHNY, CDR2 SVGAGI (reference sequence). CDR3 length: 14 residues. Trimming left V 4 bases short and J 4 bases short, with 14 bases between. CDR3 DNA: TGTGCCAGCAGTTCCGCCATAATTCATTACGAGCAGTACTTC. It translates to CASSSAIIHYEQYF.

The V gene is TRBV5-1, the J gene TRBJ2-7; no firm D call. V was cut by 5 bases and J by 0 bases, with 9 bases left in between. Germline V gives CDR1 SGHRS, CDR2 YFSETQ. This CDR3 contains 13 residues. DNA of the CDR3: TGCGCCAGCAGGATCCTTAGCTCCTACGAGCAGTACTTC. It encodes CASRILSSYEQYF.

This chain joins TRBV21-1 and TRBJ2-7; the table's D call, TRBD2, was not checked against the DNA. TRBV21-1 is an annotated pseudogene. The CDR3 has 15 amino acids. The CDR3 sequence: CARPPGLPVRATQYF. The CDR3 DNA sequence: TGTGCCAGACCTCCGGGACTCCCAGTCCGGGCTACGCAGTACTTC.